What follows are 28 T cell receptor beta chains derived from one specimen sequenced in a study of cytomegalovirus exposure and HLA in healthy donors. Researchers ran the PCR with 60 Vbeta and 13 Jbeta primers. TCRdb's copy holds only in-frame clones and misses some; the assay was immunoSEQ multiplex PCR. In the table there are 200,000 to 250,000 clones, roughly 84% of which are singletons. Input material: PBMCs. Receptors were obtained from a girl aged 2-15 years in good health and CMV-seronegative.

V gene TRBV6-1 combines with J gene TRBJ2-3; 9 nucleotides agree with TRBD1. Germline CDR1 MNHNS, CDR2 SASEGT. Trimming removed 2 bases from V and 3 bases from J; junction bases left unmatched: 3. CDR3 length: 15 amino acids. CDR3 sequence: CASSEPGTGTDTQYF. The DNA for the CDR3 is TGTGCCAGCAGTGAACCAGGGACAGGGACAGATACGCAGTATTTT.

The CDR3 region is CASSQAWSITDTQYF. The CDR3 DNA sequence: TGTGCCAGCAGCCAAGCGTGGTCTATCACAGATACGCAGTATTTT. The chain is built from TRBV4-2 and TRBJ2-3; D not resolved. V was shortened by 1 base and J by 2 bases, with 10 bases between the two germline ends. The CDR3 covers 15 residues. The germline V gene encodes CDR1 LGHNA and CDR2 YNFKEQ.

This chain links TRBV5-5 with TRBJ2-1; no definite D call. Germline-derived CDR1 and CDR2 are SGHKS and YYEKEE (reference sequence). The CDR3 covers 12 residues. Trimming shortened V by 2 bases and J by 8 bases, and 8 bases separated the two germline ends. This CDR3 is CASSFEPYEQFF. The CDR3 bases are TGTGCCAGCAGCTTCGAGCCCTATGAGCAGTTCTTC.

The chain employs TRBV9 and TRBJ1-4; TRBD1 is a possible D gene (6 bases). Between the trimmed V and J ends, which lost 3 bases and 4 bases, there was a span of 13 bases. This CDR3 contains 15 residues. Germline V lookup: CDR1 SGDLS, CDR2 YYNGEE. The CDR3 sequence is CASSARGAINEKLFF. The CDR3 DNA reads TGTGCCAGCAGCGCTCGGGGGGCTATTAATGAAAAACTGTTTTTT.

To note about this clone: Other DNA variants within this sample encode the same CDR3. V and J are TRBV30 and TRBJ2-7; D gene unclear. Trimming stripped 3 bases from V and 0 bases from J, with 3 bases between. CDR1 and CDR2 from the germline V gene are GTSNPN and SVGIG (reference sequence). The CDR3 runs to 11 residues. This CDR3 is CAWSGSYEQYF. The CDR3 region has the DNA TGTGCCTGGAGCGGCTCCTACGAGCAGTACTTC.

The chain combines TRBV5-4 with TRBJ1-2; 8 bases match TRBD1. Germline V CDR1 and CDR2: SGHNT, YYREEE (reference sequence). With V trimmed by 3 bases and J by 4 bases, 8 bases remained unmatched. This CDR3 has 15 residues. CDR3 nucleotides: TGTGCCAGCAGCTCAAATCTGGACAGGGTCTATGGCTACACCTTC. Translated, it gives CASSSNLDRVYGYTF.

The chain couples TRBV7-8 to TRBJ1-5; D is unclear. The germline V gene has CDR1 SGHVS and CDR2 FQNEAQ. The V end was cut by 4 bases, the J end by 0 bases, with 10 bases between. The CDR3 length is 15 residues. For the CDR3, the DNA is TGTGCCAGCAGCTCTGCACGGGTTAGCAATCAGCCCCAGCATTTT. It translates to CASSSARVSNQPQHF. Using reference TRBV7-8 and TRBJ1-5 for the parts outside the CDR3, the full variable domain is GAGVSQSPRYKVAKRGQDVALRCDPISGHVSLFWYQQALGQGPEFLTYFQNEAQLDKSGLPSDRFFAERPEGSVSTLKIQRTQQEDSAVYLCASSSARVSNQPQHFGDGTRLSIL.

This clone occurred once. This rearrangement joins TRBV5-1 to TRBJ1-1; maybe TRBD1 (6 bases). The CDR3 has 14 amino acids. V lost 5 bases to trimming and J lost 2 bases, with 13 bases between them. Germline loops: CDR1 SGHRS, CDR2 YFSETQ. The CDR3 loop is CASSPRQDNTEAFF. The DNA for the CDR3 is TGCGCCAGCAGTCCACGACAGGATAACACTGAAGCTTTCTTT.

In nucleotides, the CDR3 is TGTGCCAGTAGTGGGCGGGGGGGCCAGGAGACCCAGTACTTC. Amino acids: CASSGRGGQETQYF. The chain joins TRBV19 to TRBJ2-5; TRBD2 agrees at 9 bases. CDR1 and CDR2 from the germline V gene are LNHDA and SQIVND (reference sequence). This CDR3 region has 14 residues. With V trimmed by 5 bases and J by 5 bases, 6 bases remained unmatched.

The chain recombines TRBV5-1 with TRBJ2-5; 10 bases are a match to TRBD1. With V trimmed by 3 bases and J by 5 bases, 4 bases remained unmatched. CDR1 SGHRS and CDR2 YFSETQ come from the germline V gene. CDR3 size: 14 residues. CDR3 nucleotides: TGCGCCAGCAGCTCCGGGACAGGGGACGAGACCCAGTACTTC. Its protein is CASSSGTGDETQYF.

This clone appeared once. The chain uses TRBV11-2 and TRBJ2-2; 8 bases fit TRBD1. The CDR3 totals 18 residues. J gave up 5 bases and V 1 base, and 12 bases lay outside the gene matches. Germline lookup yields CDR1 SGHAT and CDR2 FQNNGV. CDR3 amino acids: CASSLVFFGTGRTGELFF. The DNA for the CDR3 is TGTGCCAGCAGCTTAGTGTTTTTCGGGACAGGTCGTACCGGGGAGCTGTTTTTT.

The V call is TRBV19, the J call TRBJ1-1; tentative D call: TRBD1 (6 bases). Germline V CDR1 and CDR2: LNHDA, SQIVND (reference sequence). Trimming removed 6 bases at V and 10 bases at J, with 18 bases between. CDR3 size: 13 residues. CDR3 protein: CASSLGGGRGAFF. CDR3 DNA: TGTGCCAGTAGCCTAGGGGGGGGGCGCGGAGCTTTCTTT.

This clone was seen a few times. Other DNA sequences in the sample encode the same CDR3. This chain connects TRBV30 to TRBJ1-5; the D is unclear. CDR3 length: 13 amino acids. Germline CDR1 reads GTSNPN; CDR2 reads SVGIG (reference sequence). Trimming removed 0 bases at V and 2 bases at J, with 5 bases between. This CDR3 reads CAWSVTGNQPQHF. The CDR3 DNA reads as TGTGCCTGGAGTGTAACAGGCAATCAGCCCCAGCATTTT.

V and J are TRBV15 and TRBJ2-1; maybe TRBD1 (5 bases). CDR3 length: 13 residues. Trimming took 5 bases from V and 4 from J, leaving 9 bases between them. Germline CDR1 is LNHNV and CDR2 is YYDKDF (reference sequence). The CDR3 here is CATSWGGYNEQFF. For the CDR3, the DNA is TGTGCCACCAGCTGGGGCGGATACAATGAGCAGTTCTTC.

This clone showed up just once. V usage is TRBV30 and J usage is TRBJ2-7; possibly TRBD1 for D (5 bases). The CDR3 extends over 12 amino acids. Germline CDR1 and CDR2: GTSNPN and SVGIG (reference sequence). The V end was cut by 4 bases, the J end by 5 bases, with 12 bases between. CDR3: CAWMGQGNEQYF. The CDR3 DNA reads as TGTGCCTGGATGGGGCAGGGAAACGAGCAGTACTTC.

The chain employs TRBV18 and TRBJ2-5, with TRBD1 matching 7 bases. V dropped 6 bases and J dropped 2; count of bases not matched to a gene: 6. Germline CDR1 reads KGHSH; CDR2 reads LQKENI. This CDR3 comprises 14 residues. The DNA for the CDR3 is TGTGCCAGCTCTTCCAGACAGGGTCAAGAGACCCAGTACTTC. Translating it yields CASSSRQGQETQYF. Complete variable domain (other parts from reference TRBV18 and TRBJ2-5): NAGVMQNPRHLVRRRGQEARLRCSPMKGHSHVYWYRQLPEEGLKFMVYLQKENIIDESGMPKERFSAEFPKEGPSILRIQQVVRGDSAAYFCASSSRQGQETQYFGPGTRLLVL.

In regard to this clone: Different DNA sequences within this sample yield the same CDR3. V is TRBV6-5 and J is TRBJ1-2, with 7 bases fitting TRBD1. With V trimmed by 2 bases and J by 3 bases, 3 bases remained unmatched. Germline V CDR1 and CDR2: MNHEY, SVGAGI. This CDR3 spans 14 amino acids. The CDR3, as DNA: TGTGCCAGCAGTTACCGAGGGGGCCACTATGGCTACACCTTC. Protein: CASSYRGGHYGYTF.

The genes are TRBV9 and TRBJ2-3; 8 bases match TRBD1. The V and J ends lost 0 bases and 2 bases, in that order; junction bases with no gene match: 5. Germline V gives CDR1 SGDLS, CDR2 YYNGEE. The CDR3 runs to 16 residues. The CDR3 DNA follows: TGTGCCAGCAGCGTAGCTACAGGGGGGCCCACAGATACGCAGTATTTT. This gives the protein CASSVATGGPTDTQYF. Using reference TRBV9 and TRBJ2-3 for the parts outside the CDR3, the full variable domain is DSGVTQTPKHLITATGQRVTLRCSPRSGDLSVYWYQQSLDQGLQFLIQYYNGEERAKGNILERFSAQQFPDLHSELNLSSLELGDSALYFCASSVATGGPTDTQYFGPGTRLTVL.

The genes are TRBV6-1 and TRBJ1-2; D perhaps matches TRBD1 (6 bases). The ends were cut back, 4 bases at V and 8 bases at J, with 23 bases in the middle. The CDR3 length is 16 residues. Germline CDR1 MNHNS, CDR2 SASEGT. The CDR3 spells CASSGRSTKQGFGYTF. The CDR3 DNA is TGTGCCAGCAGTGGACGAAGTACAAAACAGGGTTTCGGCTACACCTTC.

This clone has more than one count but fewer than ten. The gene calls are TRBV30 and TRBJ2-2; possibly TRBD1 for D (6 bases). Germline CDR1 and CDR2: GTSNPN and SVGIG (reference sequence). V lost 1 base and J 7 bases, leaving 10 bases between the germline ends. There are 13 residues in the CDR3. CDR3 DNA: TGTGCCTGGAGTGGACAGGTAGTCGGGGAGCTGTTTTTT. This gives the protein CAWSGQVVGELFF.

The rearrangement uses TRBV11-2 and TRBJ1-1, with D perhaps TRBD1 (5 bases). The V end was cut by 5 bases, the J end by 6 bases, with 22 bases between. This CDR3 region has 16 residues. Germline loops: CDR1 SGHAT, CDR2 FQNNGV. CDR3 DNA: TGTGCCAGCAGCACCCCCTTGGGGGGGGGAATGGCTGAAGCTTTCTTT. It specifies CASSTPLGGGMAEAFF.

This clone was seen only once. V usage is TRBV5-6 and J usage is TRBJ2-3, with a tentative D call TRBD2 (5 bases). This CDR3 region has 14 residues. V was cut by 0 bases and J by 7 bases, with 12 bases left in between. The V gene's germline CDR1 is SGHDT and CDR2 YYEEEE. This CDR3 reads CASSLVTPGNTQYF. In DNA form, the CDR3 reads TGTGCCAGCAGCTTGGTGACCCCGGGAAATACGCAGTATTTT.

This chain connects TRBV4-1 to TRBJ1-4; a weak D match, TRBD1 (6 bases). CDR1 MGHRA and CDR2 YSYEKL come from the germline V gene. V was trimmed by 7 bases and J by 15 bases, leaving 21 bases between them. The CDR3 contains 13 residues. DNA for the CDR3: TGCGCCAGCACCGGAGGGGGGGATAGAAAGGTGTTTTTT. Translation: CASTGGGDRKVFF.

V gene TRBV7-9 combines with J gene TRBJ2-2; the D gene is possibly TRBD1 (5 bases). V lost 7 bases and J lost 10, with 22 bases in between. There are 15 residues in the CDR3. Germline values: CDR1 SEHNR, CDR2 FQNEAQ (reference sequence). For the CDR3, the DNA is TGTGCCAGCACCCGGGCAGGGATCGGTTCGGAGGAGCTGTTTTTT. This codes for CASTRAGIGSEELFF.

The chain couples TRBV15 to TRBJ1-2, with D perhaps matching TRBD1 (6 bases). The CDR3 is 14 amino acids. From germline, CDR1 is LNHNV and CDR2 YYDKDF (reference sequence). Trimming left V 3 bases short and J 3 bases short, with 11 bases between. DNA for the CDR3: TGTGCCACCAGCAGCGGTACAGGGTACTATGGCTACACCTTC. It specifies CATSSGTGYYGYTF.

In this sample, this clone turned up a few times. The junction does not match germline at one end; this may be a read error. V is TRBV6-5 and J is TRBJ2-1; D is perhaps TRBD2 (5 bases). The germline gives CDR1 MNHEY, CDR2 SVGAGI. The CDR3 runs to 10 residues. The CDR3 coding sequence is TGTGCCAGCTCGAGCGGTACCCCCGTCTTC. This sequence encodes CASSSGTPVF.

This clone was recorded a few times. The V and J genes are TRBV6-5 and TRBJ2-5; 10 bases are a match to TRBD1. V shed 1 base, J shed 5 bases, and the junction held 7 bases outside the gene matches. The CDR3 contains 16 residues. Germline CDR1 reads MNHEY; CDR2 reads SVGAGI. The CDR3, as DNA: TGTGCCAGCAGTTACTTACGCGGGACAGGGGTGGAGACCCAGTACTTC. It encodes CASSYLRGTGVETQYF.

This chain uses TRBV7-7 with TRBJ2-2, with a tentative D call TRBD1 (5 bases). V lost 1 base to trimming and J lost 7 bases, with 10 bases between them. The CDR3 is 14 residues long. Germline CDR1 and CDR2: SSHAT and FNYEAQ (reference sequence). The CDR3 nucleotides read TGTGCCAGCAGCTTAGAGGGGTTTGGCGGGGAGCTGTTTTTT. Its protein is CASSLEGFGGELFF.